One sample yielded the 9 T cell receptor beta chains listed below, sequenced in a study of early T cells in non-severe SARS-CoV-2 infection. TCRdb reanalysed the 5' RACE reads using MiXCR and keeps one entry per CDR3 protein. The top ten hold under 6.5% of the sample, which has roughly 69,000 distinct CDR3 sequences, about 9% seen once. The sequenced material came from whole blood. The receptors shown here come from an adult who was a healthcare worker with PCR-confirmed SARS-CoV-2 infection or an uninfected control (not recorded which).

In DNA, the CDR3 is TGCAGCGTTAGCGGGGGGCCCTACGAGCAGTACTTC. Translated, it gives CSVSGGPYEQYF. The rearrangement links TRBV29-1 to TRBJ2-7, with 9 bases aligning to TRBD2. V trimming: 5 bases; J trimming: 2 bases; junction bases outside the gene matches: 1. CDR1 is SQVTM and CDR2 is ANQGSEA in the germline V gene. This CDR3 has 12 residues.

V gene TRBV3-1 combines with J gene TRBJ2-7; no clear D. The V gene lost 0 bases and the J gene lost 3 bases, with 6 bases spanning the gap. CDR3 size: 13 residues. Per germline, CDR1 LGHDT and CDR2 YNNKEL (reference sequence). DNA of the CDR3: TGTGCCAGCAGCCAAGATAGAGACTACGAGCAGTACTTC. Its translation is CASSQDRDYEQYF.

This rearrangement joins TRBV7-3 to TRBJ1-1; D uncertain. Trimming removed 0 bases from V and 1 base from J, with 6 bases in between. The CDR3 is 14 residues long. Germline CDR1 reads SGHTA; CDR2 reads FQGTGA. The CDR3 is CASSLTRENTEAFF. CDR3 in DNA: TGTGCCAGCAGCTTAACGAGAGAGAACACTGAAGCTTTCTTT.

The chain employs TRBV7-6 and TRBJ1-1, with a tentative D call TRBD1 (6 bases). This CDR3 has 15 amino acids. Germline lookup yields CDR1 SGHVS and CDR2 FNYEAQ. V lost 5 bases to trimming and J lost 5 bases, with 18 bases between them. The CDR3 nucleotides read TGTGCCAGCAGCGCAACCGGGACAAGGAGGACTGAAGCTTTCTTT. Its protein product is CASSATGTRRTEAFF.

This clonotype came up many times. The chain is built from TRBV6-5 and TRBJ2-6, with no clear D. With 2 bases removed from V and 0 bases from J, the gap between germline ends came to 11 bases. Germline V gene lookup returns CDR1 MNHEY and CDR2 SVGAGI. This CDR3 is built from 17 residues. The CDR3 sequence is CASSYRARSSGANVLTF. The CDR3 coding sequence is TGTGCCAGCAGTTACAGGGCTCGGAGCTCTGGGGCCAACGTCCTGACTTTC.

At least ten counts were recorded for this clonotype. The rearrangement uses TRBV29-1 and TRBJ2-1; D possibly corresponds to TRBD1 (6 bases). Germline CDR1 and CDR2: SQVTM and ANQGSEA. V lost 8 bases and J 3 bases, leaving 17 bases between the germline ends. This CDR3 spans 14 amino acids. CDR3 loop: CSTPDTGNYNEQFF. For the CDR3, the DNA is TGCAGCACTCCAGACACAGGGAACTACAATGAGCAGTTCTTC.

In this sample, this clonotype turned up a few times. This sequence joins TRBV12-3 or TRBV12-4 and TRBJ2-7; the match to TRBD1 covers 11 bases. With 5 bases clipped from V and 2 bases from J, the junction kept 17 bases outside the gene matches. This CDR3 has 19 amino acids. The CDR3 protein is CASSPRTGGITHKTYEQYF. The CDR3 coding sequence is TGTGCCAGCAGTCCCCGGACAGGGGGCATTACCCACAAAACCTACGAGCAGTACTTC.

J is TRBJ2-7 and V is TRBV20-1; a possible D gene is TRBD1 (6 bases). The CDR3 covers 12 residues. Trimming pared 0 bases from V and 6 bases from J, leaving 9 bases between. CDR1 is DFQATT and CDR2 is SNEGSKA in the germline V gene (reference sequence). CDR3 sequence: CSAREQGGEQYF. Written as DNA, the CDR3 is TGCAGTGCTAGAGAACAGGGCGGCGAGCAGTACTTC.

At least ten counts were recorded for this clonotype. The V call is TRBV19, the J call TRBJ2-2; no clear D gene. Germline V gives CDR1 LNHDA, CDR2 SQIVND (reference sequence). V shed 3 bases and J shed 2 bases, with 7 bases lying between them. The length of the CDR3 is 14 residues. CDR3: CASSMNSNTGELFF. DNA of the CDR3: TGTGCCAGTAGTATGAACTCAAACACCGGGGAGCTGTTTTTT.